Below, one T cell receptor (beta chain) is given with its context. The antigen is unknown. The data belong to a study of T cells in Graves' hyperthyroidism and ophthalmopathy. Regarding the study as a whole: Ophthalmopathy, as predicted by the model, came a median approximately 5.9 months after the prediction. Blood samples included most of the expanded thyroid clonotypes exceeding 0.001.

The length of the CDR3 is 21 residues. Germline assignment: CDR1 SGHAT and CDR2 FQNNGV. V was pared by 0 bases and J by 4 bases, with 28 bases between. From more than 9.5 ml of fresh peripheral blood, PBMCs were isolated. Template material for amplifying TCR beta CDR3 regions consisted of RNA transcripts. A set of HTBI primers served as the primers for a first-round RT-PCR of the TCR CDR3. MiXCR was run by TCRdb on the multiplex PCR reads, yielding one entry per CDR3 protein. The sample comprises a few hundred thousand distinct CDR3 sequences, roughly 15% of which are singletons, and roughly 19% rests with the top ten.

This TCR derives from a woman aged 55-75 years with Graves' ophthalmopathy. The gene calls are TRBV11-2 and TRBJ2-1; TRBD2 might be the D (6 bases). The sequenced material came from blood. The CDR3 coding sequence is TGTGCCAGCAGCTTAGATCTCTGGGGCGCCGGTATAACGGGAGTTTACAATGAGCAGTTCTTC. Protein product: CASSLDLWGAGITGVYNEQFF.